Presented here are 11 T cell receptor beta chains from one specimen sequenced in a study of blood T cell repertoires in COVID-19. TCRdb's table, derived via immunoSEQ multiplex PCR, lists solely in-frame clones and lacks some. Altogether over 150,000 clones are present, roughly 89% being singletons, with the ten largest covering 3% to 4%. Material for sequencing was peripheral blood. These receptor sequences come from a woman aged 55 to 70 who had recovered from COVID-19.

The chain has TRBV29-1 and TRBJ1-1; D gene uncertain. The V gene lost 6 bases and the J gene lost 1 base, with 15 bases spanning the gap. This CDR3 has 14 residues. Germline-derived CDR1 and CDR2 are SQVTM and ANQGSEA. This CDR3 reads CSVQGRVTNTEAFF. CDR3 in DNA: TGCAGCGTCCAAGGGCGGGTAACGAACACTGAAGCTTTCTTT.

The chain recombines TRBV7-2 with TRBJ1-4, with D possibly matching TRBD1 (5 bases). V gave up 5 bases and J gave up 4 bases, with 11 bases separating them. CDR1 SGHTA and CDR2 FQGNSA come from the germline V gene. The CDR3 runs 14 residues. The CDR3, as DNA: TGTGCCAGCAGCCGGGGGAGAATTAATGAAAAACTGTTTTTT. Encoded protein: CASSRGRINEKLFF. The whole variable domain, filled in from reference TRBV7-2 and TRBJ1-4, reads GAGVSQSPSNKVTEKGKDVELRCDPISGHTALYWYRQSLGQGLEFLIYFQGNSAPDKSGLPSDRFSAERTGGSVSTLTIQRTQQEDSAVYLCASSRGRINEKLFFGSGTQLSVL.

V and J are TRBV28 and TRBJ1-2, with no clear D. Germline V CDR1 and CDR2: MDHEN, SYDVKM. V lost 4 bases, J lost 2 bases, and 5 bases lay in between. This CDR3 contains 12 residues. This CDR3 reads CASSSSNYGYTF. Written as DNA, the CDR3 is TGTGCCAGCAGTTCAAGCAACTATGGCTACACCTTC.

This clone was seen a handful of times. DNA of the CDR3: TGTGCCGGGTCCCAGGCCTATAACTATGGCTACACCTTC. Encoded protein: CAGSQAYNYGYTF. The V and J genes are TRBV7-2 and TRBJ1-2; D uncertain. V gave up 11 bases and J gave up 1 base, with 14 bases separating them. Germline CDR1 SGHTA, CDR2 FQGNSA. CDR3 length: 13 amino acids.

The CDR3 reads CASSMDRGLLSVYGYTF. In DNA form, the CDR3 reads TGCGCCAGCAGCATGGACAGGGGTCTTCTTTCAGTCTATGGCTACACCTTC. The chain is built from TRBV4-1 and TRBJ1-2, with 9 positions matching TRBD1. Germline CDR1 is MGHRA and CDR2 is YSYEKL. This CDR3 contains 17 residues. V lost 5 bases to trimming and J lost 4 bases; unmatched junction nucleotides: 14.

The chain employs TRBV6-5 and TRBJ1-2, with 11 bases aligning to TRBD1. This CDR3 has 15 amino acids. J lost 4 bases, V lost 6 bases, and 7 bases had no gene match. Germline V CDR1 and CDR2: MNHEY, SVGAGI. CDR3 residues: CASSLGTGGGYGYTF. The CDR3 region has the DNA TGTGCCAGCAGCCTCGGGACAGGGGGAGGCTATGGCTACACCTTC.

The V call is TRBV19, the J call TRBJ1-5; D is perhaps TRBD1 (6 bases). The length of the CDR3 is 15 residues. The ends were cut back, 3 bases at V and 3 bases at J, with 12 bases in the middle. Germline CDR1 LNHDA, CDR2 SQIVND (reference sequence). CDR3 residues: CASSIVRGDNQPQHF. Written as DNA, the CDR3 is TGTGCCAGTAGTATTGTCAGGGGCGACAATCAGCCCCAGCATTTT.

This CDR3 reads CASSLVASSYEQYF. The CDR3 bases are TGTGCCAGCAGCTTAGTAGCCAGCTCCTACGAGCAGTACTTC. The chain links TRBV11-2 to TRBJ2-7, with no clear D. CDR3 size: 14 residues. V was cut by 1 base and J by 0 bases, with 7 bases left in between. The germline V gene encodes CDR1 SGHAT and CDR2 FQNNGV. Full variable domain (rest looked up from reference TRBV11-2 and TRBJ2-7): EAGVAQSPRYKIIEKRQSVAFWCNPISGHATLYWYQQILGQGPKLLIQFQNNGVVDDSQLPKDRFSAERLKGVDSTLKIQPAKLEDSAVYLCASSLVASSYEQYFGPGTRLTVT.

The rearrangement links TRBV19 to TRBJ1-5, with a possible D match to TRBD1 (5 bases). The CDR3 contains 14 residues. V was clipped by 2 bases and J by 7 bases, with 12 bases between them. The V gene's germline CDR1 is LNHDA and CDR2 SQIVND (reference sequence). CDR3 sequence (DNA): TGTGCCAGTAGTATAAGGAGGGAGGGGCAGCCCCAGCATTTT. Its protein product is CASSIRREGQPQHF.

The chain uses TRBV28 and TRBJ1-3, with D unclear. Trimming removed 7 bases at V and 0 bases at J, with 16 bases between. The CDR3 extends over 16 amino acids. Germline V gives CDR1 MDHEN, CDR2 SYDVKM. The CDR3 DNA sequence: TGTGCCAGCACCCCGACTGGGTCATCCTCTGGAAACACCATATATTTT. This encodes CASTPTGSSSGNTIYF.

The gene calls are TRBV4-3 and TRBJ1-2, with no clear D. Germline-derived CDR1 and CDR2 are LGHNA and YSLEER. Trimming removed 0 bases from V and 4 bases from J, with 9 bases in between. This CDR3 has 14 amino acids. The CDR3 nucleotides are TGCGCCAGCAGCCAAGACAGCGTTACCTATGGCTACACCTTC. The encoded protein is CASSQDSVTYGYTF.